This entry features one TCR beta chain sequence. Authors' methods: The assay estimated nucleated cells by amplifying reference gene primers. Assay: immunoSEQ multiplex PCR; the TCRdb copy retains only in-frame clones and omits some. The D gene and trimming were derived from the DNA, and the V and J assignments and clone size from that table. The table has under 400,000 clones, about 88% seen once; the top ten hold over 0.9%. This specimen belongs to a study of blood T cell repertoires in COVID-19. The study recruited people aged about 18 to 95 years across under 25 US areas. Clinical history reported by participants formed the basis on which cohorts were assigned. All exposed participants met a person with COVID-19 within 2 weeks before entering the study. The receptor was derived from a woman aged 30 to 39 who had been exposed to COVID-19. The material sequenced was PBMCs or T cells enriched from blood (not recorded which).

The chain's CDR3 is CASSPRGGHGYEQYF. CDR3 in DNA: TGTGCCAGCAGCCCAAGGGGCGGCCACGGCTACGAGCAGTACTTC. J is TRBJ2-7 and V is TRBV7-3; the D gene is possibly TRBD1 (5 bases). The CDR3 loop spans 15 amino acids. Germline V gene sequence: CDR1 SGHTA, CDR2 FQGTGA. With 5 bases removed from V and 3 bases from J, the gap between germline ends came to 17 bases.